This T cell receptor beta chain was identified in a study of blood T cell repertoires in COVID-19. Across the study: COVID-19 samples, acute and convalescent, were from the United States, Italy and Spain. The analysed material was cDNA or gDNA that came from T cells, B-cell-depleted T cells, or PBMCs.

Original analysis: Amplification with reference gene primers provided the estimates of nucleated cell counts. Clones were sequenced by immunoSEQ multiplex PCR, and TCRdb holds only the in-frame ones, with some missing. That table is the source of V, J and clone size, and D and trimming were worked out from the DNA. The profile covers about 200,000 clones, with roughly 84% appearing a single time and about a sixth taken by the ten largest. Between the trimmed V and J ends, which lost 0 bases and 4 bases, there was a span of 10 bases. The CDR3 extends over 15 amino acids. The germline gives CDR1 MNHNY, CDR2 SVGAGI (reference sequence).

The sequence was obtained from a man aged 50 to 59 with COVID-19, enrolled during active disease. The V and J genes are TRBV6-6 and TRBJ2-1; a possible D gene is TRBD2 (6 bases). Sequencing was performed on peripheral blood. The CDR3 coding sequence is TGTGCCAGCAGTTACTCGCCGGGACTTTACAATGAGCAGTTCTTC. Its protein is CASSYSPGLYNEQFF.